This entry concerns a single T cell receptor beta chain. What it binds is not known. Germline values: CDR1 SGHDN, CDR2 FVKESK. The junction had 11 bases not matched to a gene; V was cut back by 4 bases and J by 0 bases. CDR3 length equals 18 residues. The sample originates from a study of Ad26.COV2.S vaccination and SARS-CoV-2 variants. About the research overall: Into the muscle, Ad26.COV2.S was dosed once or twice, 56 days apart.

Sequenced by immunoSEQ multiplex PCR; TCRdb stores in-frame clones only, minus some. The data show roughly 390,000 clones, with about nine tenths seen just once and approximately 3.7% held by the top ten. Study conclusions and caveats: TCR breadth and depth estimates may have understated total T cell responses. Spike-specific TCR breadth was greater in vaccine than placebo recipients.

The treatment was: over 15 received Ad26.COV2.S at low or high dose, single or two shots; roughly 5 received placebo; per-sample allocation not given. Samples analyzed were those drawn on day 63 after the first vaccine or placebo injection. The rearrangement links TRBV14 to TRBJ1-1; the match to TRBD1 covers 10 bases. The sample here was peripheral blood, taken in a trial of Ad26.COV2.S vaccine versus placebo. The sequence derives from a person aged 18-65 years who received the Ad26.COV2.S COVID-19 vaccine or a placebo. As DNA, the CDR3 is TGTGCCAGCAGCCCAGCGACAGGGGGCCTCTCTATGAACACTGAAGCTTTCTTT. It yields the protein CASSPATGGLSMNTEAFF.